This T cell receptor (beta chain) was captured in a study of T cells in tuberculosis. The overall study: IGRA-negative adolescents, IGRA-positive adolescents with latent tuberculosis and adults with active tuberculosis formed this South African cohort.

Assay used: immunoSEQ multiplex PCR; TCRdb lists only in-frame clones, some missing. This table has tens of thousands of clones, about 93% appearing once. Unsorted cryopreserved PBMC were sequenced, averaging around 100,000 T cells per clinical donor. This clone was seen once. The antigen is undetermined. Study-level findings and limits: Active tuberculosis patients had shorter CDR3-alpha; the beta difference was nonsignificant. Selection depended on which cryopreserved specimens were available.

CDR1 and CDR2 (germline): SGHTA, FQGNSA. Trimming at V came to 5 bases and at J to 1 base, leaving 0 bases not matched to a gene. The CDR3 extends over 15 amino acids. The sequence was obtained from a donor aged 10-29 years with latent tuberculosis or without tuberculosis infection. The specimen was PBMCs. This chain joins TRBV7-2 and TRBJ2-3; TRBD2 aligns across 13 bases. Written as DNA, the CDR3 is TGTGCCAGCAGCGGACTAGCGGGGGGCACAGATACGCAGTATTTT. This encodes CASSGLAGGTDTQYF.